This TCR beta chain was observed in a study of vaccination and CD4 T cells after COVID-19. Study information: Convalescent cases consisted of six males and four females, of whom two were Hispanic.

The CDR3 loop spans 13 amino acids. Per the germline V gene, CDR1 is SNHLY and CDR2 is FYNNEI. With 7 bases removed from V and 0 bases from J, the gap between germline ends came to 9 bases. Cultured CD4+ T-cell DNA underwent Oncomine TCR Beta short-read sequencing. Genomic DNA was drawn out of CD4+ T cells grown in culture. MiXCR, applied by TCRdb to the PCR reads, yields one record per CDR3 protein. The repertoire has more than 15,000 distinct CDR3 sequences, roughly 42% of them found once; the top ten carry around 5.8%. Sample treatment: approximately nine-day PBMC culture with coronavirus spike peptide pools or control peptides (ViraFEST assay). After expanding antigen-specific T cells with peptide pools, ViraFEST sequenced their TCRs. Each well received a few million PBMCs, cultured with roughly 9.5 IU/ml IL-2 and about 10 ug/ml peptide pools. Concerning this clonotype itself: Its antigen is undetermined.

J is TRBJ1-1 and V is TRBV2; D is ambiguous. The clonotype comes from a human donor who had recovered from COVID-19. The sample here was CD4+ T cells from blood, cultured in vitro, taken before SARS-CoV-2 vaccination. CDR3 in amino acids: CASTPFMNTEAFF. The CDR3, as DNA: TGTGCCAGCACCCCATTCATGAACACTGAAGCTTTCTTT.